The rows below give T cell receptor beta chains drawn from one sample of a study of shared clonotypes between healthy human individuals. Sequencing was performed with immunoSEQ multiplex PCR; in TCRdb, only in-frame clones are kept and a portion is missing. In the table there are under 1,100,000 clones, around four fifths of which are singletons. Source material: memory CD4+ T cells sorted from blood. These receptor sequences come from a man between 18 and 35 years old in good health. Each CDR3 is given with its conserved first and last residue. D genes are given only for firm matches. The listing skips clone size in some rows; elsewhere it reads once, few, many or a size class.

13	TRBV11-2	TRBJ1-5	-	TRBD1	TGTGCCAGCAGTACACAGGGGTCTCAGCCCCAGCATTTT	CASSTQGSQPQHF
15	TRBV6-6	TRBJ1-1	-	TRBD1	TGTGCCAGCAGTTACGGGGACAGGGTGAACACTGAAGCTTTCTTT	CASSYGDRVNTEAFF
12	TRBV5-4	TRBJ2-1	-	TRBD2	TGTGCCATCGGACTAGGAGGGAATGAGCAGTTCTTC	CAIGLGGNEQFF
15	TRBV10-1	TRBJ2-1	once	-	TGCGCCAGCAGTGAGTCGGGCTCCGCCGGGGATGAGCAGTTCTTC	CASSESGSAGDEQFF
15	TRBV30	TRBJ2-7	-	TRBD2	TGTGCCTGGAGTCGTCTTAGCGGGGCGGAGGGCGAGCAGTACTTC	CAWSRLSGAEGEQYF
13	TRBV6-5	TRBJ2-4	once	-	TGTGCCAGCAGATCACAGAGCCAAAACATTCAGTACTTC	CASRSQSQNIQYF
14	TRBV7-9	TRBJ1-2	few	TRBD1	TGTGCCAGCAGCAATGGACAGGCTAACTATGGCTACACCTTC	CASSNGQANYGYTF
14	TRBV11-2	TRBJ2-4	few	-	TGTGCCAGCGCAGATAAGGGGGAAAAAAACATTCAGTACTTC	CASADKGEKNIQYF
13	TRBV29-1	TRBJ1-4	-	-	TGCAGCGTCGGGGGGCTAACTAATGAAAAACTGTTTTTT	CSVGGLTNEKLFF
13	TRBV19	TRBJ2-3	-	-	TGTGCCACCTCGGGACCCAAGACAGATACGCAGTATTTT	CATSGPKTDTQYF
13	TRBV28	TRBJ1-1	-	-	TGTGCCAGCAATAGACCTCAGGGGACTGAAGCTTTCTTT	CASNRPQGTEAFF
16	TRBV4-1	TRBJ1-3	few	-	TGCGCCAGCAGCCAAGATCCCGGGCCTTCTGGAAACACCATATATTTT	CASSQDPGPSGNTIYF
12	TRBV18	TRBJ2-1	-	-	TGTGCCAGCTCACCACCTAGCGCCGAGCAGTTCTTC	CASSPPSAEQFF
15	TRBV15	TRBJ2-1	-	-	TGTGCCACCAGCAGGGACTGGAGCTCCTACAATGAGCAGTTCTTC	CATSRDWSSYNEQFF
11	TRBV6-5	TRBJ2-1	-	-	TGTGCCAGCAGTTACTTGTACGAGCAGTTCTTC	CASSYLYEQFF
13	TRBV29-1	TRBJ1-5	-	-	TGCAGCGTTGGTTCCGGTAGCAATCAGCCCCAGCATTTT	CSVGSGSNQPQHF
15	TRBV2	TRBJ2-7	many	-	TGTGCCAGCAGTGGAGGCGGGACAGAGACCTACGAGCAGTACTTC	CASSGGGTETYEQYF
13	TRBV29-1	TRBJ1-1	-	-	TGCAGCGTTGATGCACAGATGAACACTGAAGCTTTCTTT	CSVDAQMNTEAFF
11	TRBV6-5	TRBJ2-7	-	-	TGTGCCAGCAGGAGGGACGCCGAGCAGTACTTC	CASRRDAEQYF
13	TRBV5-6	TRBJ2-7	-	-	TGTGCCAGCACCCGGACAGAAGGGCACGAGCAGTACTTC	CASTRTEGHEQYF
15	TRBV12-5	TRBJ1-1	-	TRBD1	TGTGCTAGTGGTCAGCAGACAGGGAGTAGAACTGAAGCTTTCTTT	CASGQQTGSRTEAFF
15	TRBV7-8	TRBJ1-3	few	TRBD1	TGTGCCAGCAGCGGACAGGGATTTTCTGGAAACACCATATATTTT	CASSGQGFSGNTIYF
14	TRBV9	TRBJ2-5	-	TRBD2	TGTGCCAGCAGCGCCGGGACTAGTACGCAGACCCAGTACTTC	CASSAGTSTQTQYF
12	TRBV30	TRBJ1-3	-	-	TGTGCCTGGAGTCAGAGTGGAAACACCATATATTTT	CAWSQSGNTIYF
15	TRBV4-1	TRBJ2-5	-	TRBD1	TGCGCCAGCAGCCAGACCGGGACAGGGGTTAAGACCCAGTACTTC	CASSQTGTGVKTQYF
18	TRBV14	TRBJ1-5	-	-	TGTGCCAGCGGAGATATTAAAAAGGGGTACGGGGGTTGTCAGCCCCAGCATTTT	CASGDIKKGYGGCQPQHF
16	TRBV28	TRBJ1-4	few	TRBD1	TGTGCCAGCAGTCAACAGGGGAAGATGGCTAATGAAAAACTGTTTTTT	CASSQQGKMANEKLFF
13	TRBV7-2	TRBJ1-5	-	-	TGTGCCAGCAGCCCGCAGCTCGGGCAGCCCCAGCATTTT	CASSPQLGQPQHF
15	TRBV19	TRBJ1-2	few	TRBD1	TGTGCCAGTAGTACAGGGACAGGGGTCATCTATGGCTACACCTTC	CASSTGTGVIYGYTF
13	TRBV7-6	TRBJ1-1	-	-	TGTGCCAGCAGCCTCCTCATGAACACTGAAGCTTTCTTT	CASSLLMNTEAFF
15	TRBV7-2	TRBJ1-2	-	-	TGTGCCAGCAGCTTGGGGACACTAGCTAACTATGGCTACACCTTC	CASSLGTLANYGYTF
15	TRBV18	TRBJ1-6	few	TRBD1	TGTGCCAGCTCACCACGGGGGGACAGCAATTCACCCCTCCACTTT	CASSPRGDSNSPLHF
15	TRBV5-5	TRBJ2-1	-	-	TGTGCCAGCAGCCGGGGGCCTTTGAACGCCAATGAGCAGTTCTTC	CASSRGPLNANEQFF
17	TRBV30	TRBJ2-3	-	TRBD2	TGTGCCTGGAGCGCAATGAGGACTAGCGGAAGCACAGATACGCAGTATTTT	CAWSAMRTSGSTDTQYF
15	TRBV7-2	TRBJ1-1	-	TRBD1	TGTGCCAGCAGCTTAGACGACAGGGGGGCCACTGAAGCTTTCTTT	CASSLDDRGATEAFF
14	TRBV7-9	TRBJ1-1	-	-	TGTGCCAGCAGCTTAGATGCCTTGAACACTGAAGCTTTCTTT	CASSLDALNTEAFF
13	TRBV7-2	TRBJ1-4	-	-	TGTGCCAGCAGCCGACAGTATAATGAAAAACTGTTTTTT	CASSRQYNEKLFF
16	TRBV18	TRBJ2-3	-	TRBD1	TGTGCCAGCTCACCACTCGCGGACAGGGGGTTCGATACGCAGTATTTT	CASSPLADRGFDTQYF
11	TRBV5-6	TRBJ2-7	-	-	TGTGCCAGCAGCTTGGTGGGCGAGCAGTACTTC	CASSLVGEQYF
16	TRBV15	TRBJ1-1	few	-	TGTGCCACCAGCAGAGTGGGGGGGGCCATGAACACTGAAGCTTTCTTT	CATSRVGGAMNTEAFF
13	TRBV6-1	TRBJ1-5	-	TRBD1	TGTGCCAGCAGAGGGACAGTTCATCAGCCCCAGCATTTT	CASRGTVHQPQHF
15	TRBV5-4	TRBJ2-7	-	TRBD2	TGTGCCAGCAGCCTGCCGGGAGCGGGGGGTTACGAGCAGTACTTC	CASSLPGAGGYEQYF
14	TRBV5-6	TRBJ1-4	-	-	TGTGCCAGTAACCGAGGACAGCCCAATGAAAAACTGTTTTTT	CASNRGQPNEKLFF
15	TRBV27	TRBJ1-5	-	TRBD1	TGTGCCAGCAGTTTCGGACAGGGCCGCAATCAGCCCCAGCATTTT	CASSFGQGRNQPQHF
14	TRBV7-2	TRBJ2-7	-	TRBD1	TGTGCCAGCAGACGGACAGGGGTCTCCTACGAGCAGTACTTC	CASRRTGVSYEQYF
17	TRBV7-6	TRBJ2-5	-	TRBD2	TGTGCCAGCAGCCCTATTAGCGGGAGGCGAGGGCAAGAGACCCAGTACTTC	CASSPISGRRGQETQYF
14	TRBV6-5	TRBJ2-3	-	-	TGTGCCAGCAGTCCGAAACCGCTCACAGATACGCAGTATTTT	CASSPKPLTDTQYF
14	TRBV4-1	TRBJ1-3	-	-	TGCGCCAGCAGCCCCGGGGAGTTTGGAAACACCATATATTTT	CASSPGEFGNTIYF
14	TRBV9	TRBJ1-5	once	-	TGTGCCACCCGGGGGGGGCAGTCCAATCAGCCCCAGCATTTT	CATRGGQSNQPQHF
15	TRBV18	TRBJ2-2	-	TRBD1	TGTGCCAGCTCACCCGGACAGGGAGAATCCGGGGAGCTGTTTTTT	CASSPGQGESGELFF
13	TRBV5-1	TRBJ2-3	-	-	TGCGCCAGCAGCGTCGACGGCACAGATACGCAGTATTTT	CASSVDGTDTQYF
13	TRBV6-5	TRBJ1-1	-	-	TGTGCCAGCAGTCGAAGGCAAGGGGTTCTGGCTTTCTTT	CASSRRQGVLAFF
15	TRBV6-6	TRBJ1-6	-	TRBD1	TGTGCCAGCAGTCCCGGACAGGGAAGCAATTCACCCCTCCACTTT	CASSPGQGSNSPLHF
13	TRBV25-1	TRBJ2-3	-	-	TGTGCCAGCAGTGGGTGGTCCGAGGATACGCAGTATTTT	CASSGWSEDTQYF